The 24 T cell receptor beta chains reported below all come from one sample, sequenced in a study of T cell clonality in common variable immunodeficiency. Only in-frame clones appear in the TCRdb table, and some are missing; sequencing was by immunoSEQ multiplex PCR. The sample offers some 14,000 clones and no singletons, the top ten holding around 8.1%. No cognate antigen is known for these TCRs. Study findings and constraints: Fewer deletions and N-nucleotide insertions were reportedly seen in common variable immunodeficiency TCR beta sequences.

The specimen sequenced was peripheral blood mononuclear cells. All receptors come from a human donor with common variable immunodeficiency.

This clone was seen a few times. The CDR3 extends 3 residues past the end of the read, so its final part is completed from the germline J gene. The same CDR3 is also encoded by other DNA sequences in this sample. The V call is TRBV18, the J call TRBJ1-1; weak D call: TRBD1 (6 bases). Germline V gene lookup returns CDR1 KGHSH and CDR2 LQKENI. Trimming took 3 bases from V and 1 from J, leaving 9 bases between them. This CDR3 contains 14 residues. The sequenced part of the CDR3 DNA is TGTGCCAGCTCACCTCAGGGGTCGAACACTGAA. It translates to CASSPQGSNTE. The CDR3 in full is CASSPQGSNTEAFF.

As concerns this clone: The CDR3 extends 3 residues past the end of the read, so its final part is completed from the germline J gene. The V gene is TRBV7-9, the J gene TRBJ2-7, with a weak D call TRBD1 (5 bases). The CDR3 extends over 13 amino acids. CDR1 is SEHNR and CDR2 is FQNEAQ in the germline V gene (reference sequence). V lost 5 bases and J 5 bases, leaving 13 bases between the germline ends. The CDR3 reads CASSQGQGNEQYF. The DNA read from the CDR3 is TGTGCCAGCAGCCAAGGGCAGGGCAACGAG. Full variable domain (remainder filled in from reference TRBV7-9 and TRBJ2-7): DTGVSQNPRHKITKRGQNVTFRCDPISEHNRLYWYRQTLGQGPEFLTYFQNEAQLEKSRLLSDRFSAERPKGSFSTLEIQRTEQGDSAMYLCASSQGQGNEQYFGPGTRLTVT.

The CDR3 region is CASSQQGFDTGELFF. The DNA read from the CDR3 is TGTGCCAGCAGCCAACAGGGTTTCGACACCGGGGAG. V and J are TRBV11-2 and TRBJ2-2; possible D gene TRBD1, 6 bases. The read ends 3 residues shy of where the CDR3 ends; the end is completed using the germline J gene. This CDR3 contains 15 residues. The V and J ends lost 5 bases and 3 bases respectively, with 13 bases between them. Per germline, CDR1 SGHAT and CDR2 FQNNGV.

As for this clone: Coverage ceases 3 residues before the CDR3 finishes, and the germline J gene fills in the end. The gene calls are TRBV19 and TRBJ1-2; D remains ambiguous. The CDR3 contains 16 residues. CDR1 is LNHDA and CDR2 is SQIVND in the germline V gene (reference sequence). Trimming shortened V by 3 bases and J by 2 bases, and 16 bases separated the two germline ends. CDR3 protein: CASSMWTAVSNYGYTF. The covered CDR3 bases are TGTGCCAGTAGTATGTGGACTGCCGTATCAAACTATGGC.

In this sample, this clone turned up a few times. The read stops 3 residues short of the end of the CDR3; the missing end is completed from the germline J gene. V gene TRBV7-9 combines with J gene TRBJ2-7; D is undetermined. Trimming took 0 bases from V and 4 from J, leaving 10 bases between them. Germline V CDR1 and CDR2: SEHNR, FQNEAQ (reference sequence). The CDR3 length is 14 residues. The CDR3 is CASSLAHGSYEQYF. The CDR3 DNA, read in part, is TGTGCCAGCAGCTTAGCGCACGGGTCATACGAG.

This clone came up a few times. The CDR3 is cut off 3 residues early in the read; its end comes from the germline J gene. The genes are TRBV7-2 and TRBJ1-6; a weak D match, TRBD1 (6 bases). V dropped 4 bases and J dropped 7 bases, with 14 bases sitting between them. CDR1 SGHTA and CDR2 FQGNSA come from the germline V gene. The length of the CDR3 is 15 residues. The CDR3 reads CASSSFRGGNSPLHF. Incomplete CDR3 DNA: TGTGCCAGCAGCTCCTTCAGGGGTGGGAATTCACCC.

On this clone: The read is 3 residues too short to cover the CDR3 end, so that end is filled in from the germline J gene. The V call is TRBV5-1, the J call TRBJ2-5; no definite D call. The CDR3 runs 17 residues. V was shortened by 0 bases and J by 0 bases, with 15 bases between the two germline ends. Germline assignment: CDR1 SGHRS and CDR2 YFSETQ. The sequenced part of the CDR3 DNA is TGCGCCAGCAGCTTGGAAGGATACAGCCTGTACCAAGAGACC. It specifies CASSLEGYSLYQET. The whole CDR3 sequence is CASSLEGYSLYQETQYF.

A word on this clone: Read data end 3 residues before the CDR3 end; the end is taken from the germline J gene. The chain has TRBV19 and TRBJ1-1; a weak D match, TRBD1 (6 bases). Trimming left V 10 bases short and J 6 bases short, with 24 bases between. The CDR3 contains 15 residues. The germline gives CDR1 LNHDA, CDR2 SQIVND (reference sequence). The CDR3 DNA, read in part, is TGTGCCACCGCCCCCCGGTCAGGGGACGGGGCTGAA. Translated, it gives CATAPRSGDGAE. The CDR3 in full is CATAPRSGDGAEAFF.

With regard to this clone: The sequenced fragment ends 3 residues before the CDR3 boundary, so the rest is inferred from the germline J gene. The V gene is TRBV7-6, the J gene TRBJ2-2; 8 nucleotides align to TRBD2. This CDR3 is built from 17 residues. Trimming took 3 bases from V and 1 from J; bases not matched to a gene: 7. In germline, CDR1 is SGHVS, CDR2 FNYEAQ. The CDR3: CASSFLGGDQNTGELFF. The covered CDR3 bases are TGTGCCAGCAGCTTCCTCGGGGGGGACCAGAACACCGGGGAG.

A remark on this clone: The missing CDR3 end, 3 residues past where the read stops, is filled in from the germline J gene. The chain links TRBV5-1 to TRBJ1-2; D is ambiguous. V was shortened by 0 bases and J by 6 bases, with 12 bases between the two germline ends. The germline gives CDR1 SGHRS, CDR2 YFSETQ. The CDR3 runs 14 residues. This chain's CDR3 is CASSLADTKDGYTF. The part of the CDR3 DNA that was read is TGCGCCAGCAGCTTGGCTGACACAAAGGATGGC. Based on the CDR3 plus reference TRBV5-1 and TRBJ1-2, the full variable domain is KAGVTQTPRYLIKTRGQQVTLSCSPISGHRSVSWYQQTPGQGLQFLFEYFSETQRNKGNFPGRFSGRQFSNSRSEMNVSTLELGDSALYLCASSLADTKDGYTFGSGTRLTVV.

The part of the CDR3 DNA that was read is TGTGCCAGCAGCTCCAGTAGGGGAGATGAG. Its translation is CASSSSRGDE. The complete CDR3 reads CASSSSRGDEQFF. The chain has TRBV7-9 and TRBJ2-1, with D possibly being TRBD1 or TRBD2 (5 bases each). With the read ending 3 residues before the CDR3 end, the germline J gene is used to fill in that end. Germline CDR1 and CDR2: SEHNR and FQNEAQ (reference sequence). The V end lost 4 bases, the J end lost 8 bases, and 12 bases lay between the germline ends. The CDR3 runs to 13 residues.

CDR3 loop: CASNPGQLYNSPLHF. CDR3 DNA (partial): TGTGCCAGCAACCCGGGACAGTTGTATAATTCACCC. The chain has TRBV2 and TRBJ1-6, with 7 nucleotides matching TRBD1. The sequenced fragment ends 3 residues before the CDR3 boundary, so the rest is inferred from the germline J gene. The CDR3 extends over 15 amino acids. Germline-derived CDR1 and CDR2 are SNHLY and FYNNEI. J was trimmed by 4 bases and V by 7 bases; bases with no gene match: 7.

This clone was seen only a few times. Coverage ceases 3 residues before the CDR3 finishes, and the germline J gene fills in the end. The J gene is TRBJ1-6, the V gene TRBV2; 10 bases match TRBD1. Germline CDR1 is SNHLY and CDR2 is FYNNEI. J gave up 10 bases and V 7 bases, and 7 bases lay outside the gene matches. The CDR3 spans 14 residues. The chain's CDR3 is CASIWDRGQSPLHF. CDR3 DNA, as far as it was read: TGTGCCAGCATTTGGGACAGGGGACAATCACCC.

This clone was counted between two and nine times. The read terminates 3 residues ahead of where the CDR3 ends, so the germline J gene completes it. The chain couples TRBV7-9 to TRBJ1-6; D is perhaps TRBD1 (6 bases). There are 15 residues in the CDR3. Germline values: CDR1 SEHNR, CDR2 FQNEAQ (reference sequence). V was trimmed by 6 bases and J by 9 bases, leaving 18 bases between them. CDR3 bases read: TGTGCCAGCAGACTGGACAGCTGGAGGGCTTCACCC. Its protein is CASRLDSWRASP. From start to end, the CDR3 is CASRLDSWRASPLHF.

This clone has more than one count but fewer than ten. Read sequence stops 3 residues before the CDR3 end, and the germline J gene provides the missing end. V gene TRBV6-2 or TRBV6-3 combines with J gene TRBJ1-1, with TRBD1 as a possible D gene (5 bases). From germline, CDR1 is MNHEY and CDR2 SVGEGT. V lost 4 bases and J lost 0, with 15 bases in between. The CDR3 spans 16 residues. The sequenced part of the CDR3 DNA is TGTGCCAGCAGTTCCAGGGTGGGATTTATGAACACTGAA. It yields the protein CASSSRVGFMNTE. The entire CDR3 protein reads CASSSRVGFMNTEAFF.

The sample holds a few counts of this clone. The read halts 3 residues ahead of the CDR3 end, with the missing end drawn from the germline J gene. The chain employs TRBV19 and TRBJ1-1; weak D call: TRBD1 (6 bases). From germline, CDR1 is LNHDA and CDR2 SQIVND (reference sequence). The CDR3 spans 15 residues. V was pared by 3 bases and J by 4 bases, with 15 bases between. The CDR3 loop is CASSMRTVSSTEAFF. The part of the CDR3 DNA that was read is TGTGCCAGTAGTATGCGGACAGTCTCAAGCACTGAA.

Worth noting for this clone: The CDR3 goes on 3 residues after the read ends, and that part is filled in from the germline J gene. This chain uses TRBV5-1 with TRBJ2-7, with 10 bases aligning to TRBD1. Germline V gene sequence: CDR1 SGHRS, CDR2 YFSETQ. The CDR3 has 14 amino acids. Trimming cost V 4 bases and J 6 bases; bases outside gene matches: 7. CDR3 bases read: TGCGCCAGCAGCCTCGACAGGGGGCGGTTCGAG. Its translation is CASSLDRGRFE. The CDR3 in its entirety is CASSLDRGRFEQYF.

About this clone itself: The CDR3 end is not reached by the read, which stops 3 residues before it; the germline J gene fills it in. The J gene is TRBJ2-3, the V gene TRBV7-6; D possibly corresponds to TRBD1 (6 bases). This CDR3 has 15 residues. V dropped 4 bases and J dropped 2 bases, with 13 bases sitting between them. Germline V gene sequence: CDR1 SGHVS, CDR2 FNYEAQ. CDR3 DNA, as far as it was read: TGTGCCAGCAGCTCTCAGGGGCCCAACACAGATACG. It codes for CASSSQGPNTDT. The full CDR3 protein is CASSSQGPNTDTQYF.

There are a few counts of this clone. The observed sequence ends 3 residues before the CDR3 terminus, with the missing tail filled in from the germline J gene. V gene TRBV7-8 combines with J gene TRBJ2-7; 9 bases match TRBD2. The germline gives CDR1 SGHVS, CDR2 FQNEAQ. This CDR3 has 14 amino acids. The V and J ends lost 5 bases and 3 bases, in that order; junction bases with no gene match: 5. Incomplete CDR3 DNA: TGTGCCAGCAGCAGGCGGGGGGGGTTCTACGAG. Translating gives CASSRRGGFYE. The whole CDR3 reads CASSRRGGFYEQYF. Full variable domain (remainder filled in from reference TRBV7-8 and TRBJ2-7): GAGVSQSPRYKVAKRGQDVALRCDPISGHVSLFWYQQALGQGPEFLTYFQNEAQLDKSGLPSDRFFAERPEGSVSTLKIQRTQQEDSAVYLCASSRRGGFYEQYFGPGTRLTVT.

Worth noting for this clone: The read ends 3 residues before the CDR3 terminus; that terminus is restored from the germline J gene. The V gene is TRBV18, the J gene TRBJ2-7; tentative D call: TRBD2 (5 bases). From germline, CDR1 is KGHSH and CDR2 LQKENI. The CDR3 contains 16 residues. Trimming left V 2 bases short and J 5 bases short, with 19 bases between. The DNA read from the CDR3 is TGTGCCAGCTCACCAAGGTTCCGGACTGGTCCAGACGAG. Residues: CASSPRFRTGPDE. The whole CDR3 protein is CASSPRFRTGPDEQYF.

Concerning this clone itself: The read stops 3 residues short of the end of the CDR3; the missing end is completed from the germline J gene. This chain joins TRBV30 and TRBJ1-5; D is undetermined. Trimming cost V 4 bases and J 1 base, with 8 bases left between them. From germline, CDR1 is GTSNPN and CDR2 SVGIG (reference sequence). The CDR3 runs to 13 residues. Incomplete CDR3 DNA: TGTGCCTGGACTGCCGGGAGCAATCAGCCC. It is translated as CAWTAGSNQP. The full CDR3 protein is CAWTAGSNQPQHF.

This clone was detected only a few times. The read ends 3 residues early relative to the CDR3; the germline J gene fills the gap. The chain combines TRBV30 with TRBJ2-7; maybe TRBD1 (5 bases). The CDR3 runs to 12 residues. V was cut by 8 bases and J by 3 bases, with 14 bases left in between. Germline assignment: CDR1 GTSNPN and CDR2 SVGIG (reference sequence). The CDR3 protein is CAASTGNYEQYF. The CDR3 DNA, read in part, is TGTGCCGCCAGTACAGGAAACTACGAG. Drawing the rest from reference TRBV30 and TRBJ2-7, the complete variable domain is SQTIHQWPATLVQPVGSPLSLECTVEGTSNPNLYWYRQAAGRGLQLLFYSVGIGQISSEVPQNLSASRPQDRQFILSSKKLLLSDSGFYLCAASTGNYEQYFGPGTRLTVT.

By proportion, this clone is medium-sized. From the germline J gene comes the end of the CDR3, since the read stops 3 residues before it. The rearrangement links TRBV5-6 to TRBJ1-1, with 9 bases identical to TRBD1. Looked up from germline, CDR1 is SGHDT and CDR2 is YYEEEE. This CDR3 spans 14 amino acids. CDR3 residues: CASTVWDRAREAFF. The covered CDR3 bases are TGTGCCAGCACCGTCTGGGACAGGGCACGAGAA.

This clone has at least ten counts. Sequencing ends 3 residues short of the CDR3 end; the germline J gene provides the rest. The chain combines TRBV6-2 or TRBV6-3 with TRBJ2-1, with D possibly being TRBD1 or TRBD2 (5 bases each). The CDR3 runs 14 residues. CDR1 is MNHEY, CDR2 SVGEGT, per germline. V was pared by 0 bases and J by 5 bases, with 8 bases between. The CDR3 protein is CASSYSRGNNEQFF. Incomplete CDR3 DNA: TGTGCCAGCAGTTACTCGAGGGGAAACAATGAG.